This passage covers 8 T cell receptor beta chains from one sample sequenced in a study of OX40 agonist ivuxolimab in advanced cancers. Assay used: immunoSEQ multiplex PCR; TCRdb lists only in-frame clones, some missing. The sample shows approximately 71,000 clones, roughly four fifths of them seen only once. Sequenced material: CD4+ or CD8+ T cells sorted from blood, taken in a trial of the OX40 agonist ivuxolimab. The receptors were sampled from an adult with an advanced solid tumor such as melanoma, head and neck, liver or kidney cancer.

This rearrangement joins TRBV30 to TRBJ1-2; no clear D. Trimming removed 0 bases at V and 5 bases at J, with 13 bases between. Germline CDR1 is GTSNPN and CDR2 is SVGIG (reference sequence). CDR3 length: 14 residues. DNA of the CDR3: TGTGCCTGGAGTGTAGGTGGTTCGGGATATGGCTACACCTTC. Translated: CAWSVGGSGYGYTF.

The V gene is TRBV5-1, the J gene TRBJ2-3; TRBD2 matches 8 bases. V lost 4 bases to trimming and J lost 3 bases; unmatched junction nucleotides: 4. CDR1 SGHRS and CDR2 YFSETQ come from the germline V gene. CDR3 length: 14 residues. Here the CDR3 reads CASSPAGVTDTQYF. For the CDR3, the DNA is TGCGCCAGCAGCCCAGCGGGAGTAACAGATACGCAGTATTTT.

In this sample, this clone turned up once. In DNA, the CDR3 is TGTGCCAGCAGTGAACCCCTATATACAGATACGCAGTATTTT. Amino acids: CASSEPLYTDTQYF. The V and J genes are TRBV25-1 and TRBJ2-3; D gene ambiguous. CDR3 size: 14 residues. Trimming pared 2 bases from V and 3 bases from J, leaving 9 bases between. CDR1 MGHDK and CDR2 SYGVNS come from the germline V gene.

The V call is TRBV2, the J call TRBJ2-7, with 9 bases aligning to TRBD1. The germline gives CDR1 SNHLY, CDR2 FYNNEI. The CDR3 extends over 13 amino acids. Trimming at V came to 7 bases and at J to 2 bases, leaving 3 bases not matched to a gene. CDR3 sequence (DNA): TGTGCCAGCAAAAGGGACAGGGCCTACGAGCAGTACGTC. This sequence encodes CASKRDRAYEQYV.

The V call is TRBV5-1, the J call TRBJ2-3, with 8 positions matching TRBD2. Germline V gene sequence: CDR1 SGHRS, CDR2 YFSETQ. CDR3 length: 15 amino acids. V gave up 1 base and J gave up 0 bases; unmatched junction bases: 1. The CDR3: CASSLQRGSTDTQYF. The CDR3 DNA sequence: TGCGCCAGCAGCTTGCAGCGGGGGAGCACAGATACGCAGTATTTT.

This clone appeared once. The chain couples TRBV28 to TRBJ2-5, with D perhaps being TRBD1 or TRBD2 (5 bases each). With 7 bases removed from V and 5 bases from J, the gap between germline ends came to 11 bases. The CDR3 is made up of 12 amino acids. Germline V lookup: CDR1 MDHEN, CDR2 SYDVKM. As DNA, the CDR3 is TGTGCCAGCAACCAGTGGGGGGAGACCCAGTACTTC. It encodes CASNQWGETQYF.

The genes are TRBV4-2 and TRBJ2-7; D gene ambiguous. From germline, CDR1 is LGHNA and CDR2 YNFKEQ. Trimming stripped 5 bases from V and 0 bases from J, with 14 bases between. CDR3 size: 15 residues. The CDR3 DNA follows: TGTGCCAGCAGCGTGGCCCCTACGGGCTCCTACGAGCAGTACTTC. Its translation is CASSVAPTGSYEQYF.

V is TRBV6-1 and J is TRBJ1-1; D gene unclear. V lost 6 bases and J lost 1, with 12 bases in between. Germline CDR1 MNHNS, CDR2 SASEGT. CDR3 length equals 14 residues. The CDR3, as DNA: TGTGCCAGCAGCCTGATTCGGGAGAACACTGAAGCTTTCTTT. Its translation: CASSLIRENTEAFF.